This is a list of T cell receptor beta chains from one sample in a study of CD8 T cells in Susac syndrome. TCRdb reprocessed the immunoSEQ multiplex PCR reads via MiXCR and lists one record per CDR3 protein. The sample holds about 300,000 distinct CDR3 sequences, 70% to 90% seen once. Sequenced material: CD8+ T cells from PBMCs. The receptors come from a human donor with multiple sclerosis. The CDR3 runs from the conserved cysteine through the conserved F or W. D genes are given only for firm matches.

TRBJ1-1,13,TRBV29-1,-,CSVTGFGNTEAFF
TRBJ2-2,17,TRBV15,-,CATSSERGASDTGELFF
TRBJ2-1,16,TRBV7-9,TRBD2,CASSPPLRLAGDEQFF
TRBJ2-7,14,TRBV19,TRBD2,CASSVGLAGYEQYF
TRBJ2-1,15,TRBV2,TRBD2,CASSEVPSGYNEQFF
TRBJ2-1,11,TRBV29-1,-,CSVSAYNEQFF
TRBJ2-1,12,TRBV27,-,CASRDGYNEQFF
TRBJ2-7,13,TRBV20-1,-,CSAVERVVYEQYF
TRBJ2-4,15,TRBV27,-,CASSSPAGNIGIQYF
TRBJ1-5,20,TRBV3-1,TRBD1,CASSPNPWTGDRNRDQPQHF
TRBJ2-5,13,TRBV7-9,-,CASSPRIRGTQYF
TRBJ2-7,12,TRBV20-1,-,CSARGLPYEQYF
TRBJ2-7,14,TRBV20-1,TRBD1,CSARDLGQGGEQYF
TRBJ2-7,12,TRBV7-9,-,CASSRDVEEQYF
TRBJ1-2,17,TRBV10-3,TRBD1,CAISEATRDRGWEGYTF
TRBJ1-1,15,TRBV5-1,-,CASSLTGIPNTEAFF
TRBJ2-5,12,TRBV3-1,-,CASGSVQETQYF
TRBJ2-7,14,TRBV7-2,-,CASSPMGPDYEQYF
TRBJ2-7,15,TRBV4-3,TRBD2,CASSQEGTSSYEQYF
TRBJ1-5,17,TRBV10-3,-,CAISESLRRPSNQPQHF
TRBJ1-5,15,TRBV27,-,CASTPFSTSNQPQHF
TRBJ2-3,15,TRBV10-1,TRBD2,CASRDLAGRQGTQYF
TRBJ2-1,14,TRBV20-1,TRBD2,CSARNLAGGDEQFF
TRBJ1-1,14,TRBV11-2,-,CASSLGGMNTEAFF
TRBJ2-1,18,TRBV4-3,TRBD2,CASSPKWTSGRAHNEQFF
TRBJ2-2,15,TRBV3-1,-,CASSQGPTTAGELFF
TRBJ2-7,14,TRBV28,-,CASSHRGLTYEQYF
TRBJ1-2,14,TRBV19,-,CASSMLDTNYGYTF
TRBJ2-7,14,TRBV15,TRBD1,CATSRTGGRYEQYF
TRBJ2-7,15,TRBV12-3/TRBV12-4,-,CASSLTGRSAYEQYF
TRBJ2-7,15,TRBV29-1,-,CSVEGGYRNPYEQYF
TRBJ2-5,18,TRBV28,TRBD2,CASSLGLAGADTYGTQYF
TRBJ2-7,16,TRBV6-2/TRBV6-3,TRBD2,CASRTLPAGDPYEQYF
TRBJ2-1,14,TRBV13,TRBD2,CASSFPREGIEQFF
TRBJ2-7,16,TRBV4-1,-,CASSQAGLTSSYEQYF
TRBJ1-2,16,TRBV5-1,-,CASSLAVGYNDYGYTF
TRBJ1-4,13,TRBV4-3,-,CASSPGLSLELFF
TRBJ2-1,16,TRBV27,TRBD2,CASSLLEREGPGELFF
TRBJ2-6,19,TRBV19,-,CASSIVTDGALSGANVLTF
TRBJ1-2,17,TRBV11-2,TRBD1,CASSSHPRGTGGYGYTF
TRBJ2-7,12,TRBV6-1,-,CASGPGDLEQYF
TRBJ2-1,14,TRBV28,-,CASRQGHSFYEQFF
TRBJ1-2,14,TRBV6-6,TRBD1,CASSRDRGYYGYTF
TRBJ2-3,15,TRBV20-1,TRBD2,CSARTSGRARDTQYF
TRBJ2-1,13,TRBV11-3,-,CASSLEQFYEQFF
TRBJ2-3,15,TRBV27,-,CASSFLMGGTDTQYF
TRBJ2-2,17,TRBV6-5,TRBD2,CASSYGSAGVGTGELFF
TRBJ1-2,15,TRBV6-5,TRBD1,CASSFRGTGVVGYTF
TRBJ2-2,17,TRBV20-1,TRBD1,CSATRTGLSSNTGELFF
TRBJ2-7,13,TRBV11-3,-,CASSWGRGGEQYF
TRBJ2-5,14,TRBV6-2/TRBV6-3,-,CASSFQFEAETQYF
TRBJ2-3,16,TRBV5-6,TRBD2,CASSLGSGRAVDTQYF
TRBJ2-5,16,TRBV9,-,CASSVVGTGIGETQYF
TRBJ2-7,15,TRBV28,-,CASSQNHGLRYEQYF
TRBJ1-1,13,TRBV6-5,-,CASSYGGRTEAFF
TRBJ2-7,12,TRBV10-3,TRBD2,CASGSLSYEQYF
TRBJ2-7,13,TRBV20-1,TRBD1,CSAVFTGAYEQYF
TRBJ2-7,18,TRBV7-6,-,CASSLGTKGGGSSYEQYF